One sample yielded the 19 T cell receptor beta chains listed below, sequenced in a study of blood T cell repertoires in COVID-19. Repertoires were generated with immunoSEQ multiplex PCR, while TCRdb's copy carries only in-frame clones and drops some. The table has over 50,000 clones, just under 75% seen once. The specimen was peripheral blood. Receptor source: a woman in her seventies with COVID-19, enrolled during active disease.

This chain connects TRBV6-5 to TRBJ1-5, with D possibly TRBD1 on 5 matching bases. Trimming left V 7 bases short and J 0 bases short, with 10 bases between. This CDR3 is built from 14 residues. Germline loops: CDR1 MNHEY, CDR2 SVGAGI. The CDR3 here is CASKTGTSNQPQHF. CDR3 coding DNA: TGTGCCAGCAAAACAGGTACTAGCAATCAGCCCCAGCATTTT.

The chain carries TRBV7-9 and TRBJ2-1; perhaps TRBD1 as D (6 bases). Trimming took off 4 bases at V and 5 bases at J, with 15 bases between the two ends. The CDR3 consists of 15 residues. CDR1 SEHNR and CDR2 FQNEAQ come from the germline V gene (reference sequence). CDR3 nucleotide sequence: TGTGCCAGCAGCTCCAGAAGACAGGTAAACAATGAGCAGTTCTTC. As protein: CASSSRRQVNNEQFF.

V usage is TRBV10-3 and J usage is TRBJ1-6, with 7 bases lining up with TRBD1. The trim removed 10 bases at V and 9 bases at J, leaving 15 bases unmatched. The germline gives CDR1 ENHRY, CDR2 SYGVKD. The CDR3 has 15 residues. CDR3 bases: TGTGCCACCAGATTTCAGGGGGTTGATAGTTCACCCCTCCACTTT. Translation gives CATRFQGVDSSPLHF.

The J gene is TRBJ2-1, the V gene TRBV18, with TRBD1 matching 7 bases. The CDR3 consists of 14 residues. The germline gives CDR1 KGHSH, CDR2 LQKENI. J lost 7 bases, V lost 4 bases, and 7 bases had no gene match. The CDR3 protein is CASSLSGTANEQFF. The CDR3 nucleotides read TGTGCCAGCTCACTCTCCGGGACAGCGAATGAGCAGTTCTTC.

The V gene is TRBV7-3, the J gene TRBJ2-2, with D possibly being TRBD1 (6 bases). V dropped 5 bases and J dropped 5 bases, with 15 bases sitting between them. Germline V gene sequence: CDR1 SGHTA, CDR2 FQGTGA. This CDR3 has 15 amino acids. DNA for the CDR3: TGTGCCAGCAGCCCACTGGGGGCCACAACCGGGGAGCTGTTTTTT. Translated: CASSPLGATTGELFF. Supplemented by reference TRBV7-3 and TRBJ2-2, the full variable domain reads GAGVSQTPSNKVTEKGKYVELRCDPISGHTALYWYRQSLGQGPEFLIYFQGTGAADDSGLPNDRFFAVRPEGSVSTLKIQRTERGDSAVYLCASSPLGATTGELFFGEGSRLTVL.

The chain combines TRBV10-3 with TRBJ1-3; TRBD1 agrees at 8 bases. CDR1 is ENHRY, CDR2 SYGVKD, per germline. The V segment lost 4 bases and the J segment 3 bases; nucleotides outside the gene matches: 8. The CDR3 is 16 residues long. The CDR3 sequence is CAISGDRSLVGNTIYF. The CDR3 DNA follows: TGTGCCATCAGTGGGGACAGGAGTCTCGTTGGAAACACCATATATTTT.

The CDR3 bases are TGTGCCAGCAGTGAAGATTTTGGCGGTTCCTACGAGCAGTACTTC. Amino acids: CASSEDFGGSYEQYF. J is TRBJ2-7 and V is TRBV6-1; D is unclear. Germline assignment: CDR1 MNHNS and CDR2 SASEGT. Deletions cut 1 base from V and 1 base from J, with 11 bases between. The CDR3 covers 15 residues.

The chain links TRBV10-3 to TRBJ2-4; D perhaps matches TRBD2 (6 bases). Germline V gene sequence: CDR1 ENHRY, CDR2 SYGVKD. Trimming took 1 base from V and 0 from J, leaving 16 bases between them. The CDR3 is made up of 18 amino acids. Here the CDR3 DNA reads TGTGCCATCAGTGAGTTCGGGGGTGGGGCTATAGCCAAAAACATTCAGTACTTC. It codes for CAISEFGGGAIAKNIQYF.

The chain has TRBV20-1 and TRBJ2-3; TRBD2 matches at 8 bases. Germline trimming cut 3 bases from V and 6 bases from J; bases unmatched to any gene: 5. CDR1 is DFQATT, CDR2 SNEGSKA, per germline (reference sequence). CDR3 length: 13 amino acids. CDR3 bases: TGCAGTGCTAGTAGACCGGGGGGGGATACGCAGTATTTT. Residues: CSASRPGGDTQYF.

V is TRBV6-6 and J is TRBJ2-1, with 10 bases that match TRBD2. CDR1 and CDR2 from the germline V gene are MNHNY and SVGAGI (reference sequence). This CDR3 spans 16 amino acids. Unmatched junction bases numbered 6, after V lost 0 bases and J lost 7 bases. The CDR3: CASSYSIGTSDNEQFF. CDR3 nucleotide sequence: TGTGCCAGCAGTTACTCGATAGGGACTAGCGATAATGAGCAGTTCTTC.

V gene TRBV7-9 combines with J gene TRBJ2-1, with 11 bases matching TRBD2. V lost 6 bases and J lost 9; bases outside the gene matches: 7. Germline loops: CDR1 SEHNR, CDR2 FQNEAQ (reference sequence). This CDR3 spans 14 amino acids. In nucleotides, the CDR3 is TGTGCCAGCAGTAGGGTAGCGGGAGGGGGTGAGCAGTTCTTC. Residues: CASSRVAGGGEQFF. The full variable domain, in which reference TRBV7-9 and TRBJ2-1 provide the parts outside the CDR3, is DTGVSQNPRHKITKRGQNVTFRCDPISEHNRLYWYRQTLGQGPEFLTYFQNEAQLEKSRLLSDRFSAERPKGSFSTLEIQRTEQGDSAMYLCASSRVAGGGEQFFGPGTRLTVL.

DNA for the CDR3: TGTGCCAGCAGTAAACGAGAACAGGGGGGGGCTTTCTTT. Protein product: CASSKREQGGAFF. This chain connects TRBV6-6 to TRBJ1-1; 8 positions agree with TRBD1. Germline V lookup: CDR1 MNHNY, CDR2 SVGAGI (reference sequence). The CDR3 sequence is 13 residues long. The trim removed 5 bases at V and 11 bases at J, leaving 10 bases unmatched.

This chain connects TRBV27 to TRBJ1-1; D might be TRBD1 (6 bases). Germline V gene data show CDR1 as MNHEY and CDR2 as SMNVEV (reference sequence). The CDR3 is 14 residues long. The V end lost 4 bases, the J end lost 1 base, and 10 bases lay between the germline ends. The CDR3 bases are TGTGCCAGCAGTTGGGGGGGCCCGAACACTGAAGCTTTCTTT. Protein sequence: CASSWGGPNTEAFF.

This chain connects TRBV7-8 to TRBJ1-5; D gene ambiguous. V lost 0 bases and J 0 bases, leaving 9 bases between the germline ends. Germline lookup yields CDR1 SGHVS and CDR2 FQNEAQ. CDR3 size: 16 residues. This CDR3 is CASSLAPGDSNQPQHF. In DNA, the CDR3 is TGTGCCAGCAGCTTAGCCCCCGGGGATAGCAATCAGCCCCAGCATTTT.

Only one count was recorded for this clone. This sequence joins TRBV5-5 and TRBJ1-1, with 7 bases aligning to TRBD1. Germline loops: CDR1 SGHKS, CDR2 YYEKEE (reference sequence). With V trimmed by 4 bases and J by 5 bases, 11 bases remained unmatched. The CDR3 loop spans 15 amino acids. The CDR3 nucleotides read TGTGCCAGCAGCCCGCGGGAGGGGGCTGGGACTGAAGCTTTCTTT. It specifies CASSPREGAGTEAFF.

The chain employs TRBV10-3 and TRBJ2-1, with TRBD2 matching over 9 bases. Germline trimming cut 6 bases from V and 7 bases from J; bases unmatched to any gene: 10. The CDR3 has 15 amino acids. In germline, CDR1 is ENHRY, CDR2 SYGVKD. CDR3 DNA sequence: TGTGCCATCAGCTTAGCGCTAGCGGGGTGGAATGAGCAGTTCTTC. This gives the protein CAISLALAGWNEQFF.

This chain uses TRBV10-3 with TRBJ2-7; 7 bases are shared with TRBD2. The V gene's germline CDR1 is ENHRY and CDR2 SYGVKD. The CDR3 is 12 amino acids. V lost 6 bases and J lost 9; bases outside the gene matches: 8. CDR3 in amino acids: CAISELRGVQYF. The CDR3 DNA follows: TGTGCCATCAGCGAACTACGGGGGGTGCAGTACTTC.

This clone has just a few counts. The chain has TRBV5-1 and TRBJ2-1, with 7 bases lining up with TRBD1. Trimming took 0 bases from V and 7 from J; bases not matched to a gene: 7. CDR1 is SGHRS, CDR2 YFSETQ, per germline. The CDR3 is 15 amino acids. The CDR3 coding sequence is TGCGCCAGCAGCTTGGGACAGGGAAAGGTAAATGAGCAGTTCTTC. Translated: CASSLGQGKVNEQFF.

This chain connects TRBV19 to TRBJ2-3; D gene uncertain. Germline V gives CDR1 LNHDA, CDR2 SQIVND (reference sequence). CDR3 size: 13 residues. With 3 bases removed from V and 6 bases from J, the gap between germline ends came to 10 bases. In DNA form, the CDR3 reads TGTGCCAGTAGTATTGGTGCCAGGGATACGCAGTATTTT. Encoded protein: CASSIGARDTQYF.